The sequence of this T cell receptor (beta chain) was determined in a study of blood T cell repertoires in COVID-19. Across the study: The cDNA or gDNA used as material had been derived from T cells, B-cell-depleted T cells, or PBMCs.

Methods used by the authors: Estimation of nucleated cell counts relied on the amplification of reference gene primers. Profiled with immunoSEQ multiplex PCR; TCRdb holds only in-frame clones, not every one. The V and J calls and clone size are taken from that table; D and trimming were inferred from the DNA. The repertoire holds under 300,000 clones, approximately 91% seen once, with 0.94% in the top ten. This CDR3 contains 14 residues. Trimming took 6 bases from V and 4 from J; bases not matched to a gene: 7. The germline V gene has CDR1 LGHNT and CDR2 FRNRAP. This receptor was obtained from a woman aged 40 to 50 who had recovered from COVID-19. The V and J genes are TRBV12-5 and TRBJ2-7, with 9 bases aligning to TRBD1. Material: peripheral blood. In DNA form, the CDR3 reads TGTGCTAGTGGCCCGGGACAGGGATCTTACGAGCAGTACTTC. This codes for CASGPGQGSYEQYF. The whole variable domain, filled in from reference TRBV12-5 and TRBJ2-7, reads DARVTQTPRHKVTEMGQEVTMRCQPILGHNTVFWYRQTMMQGLELLAYFRNRAPLDDSGMPKDRFSAEMPDATLATLKIQPSEPRDSAVYFCASGPGQGSYEQYFGPGTRLTVT.